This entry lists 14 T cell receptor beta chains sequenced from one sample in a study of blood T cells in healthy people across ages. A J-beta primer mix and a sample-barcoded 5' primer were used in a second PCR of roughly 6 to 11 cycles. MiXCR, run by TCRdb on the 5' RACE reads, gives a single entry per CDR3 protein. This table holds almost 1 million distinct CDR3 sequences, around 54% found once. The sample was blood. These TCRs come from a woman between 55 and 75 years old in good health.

The CDR3 region has the DNA TGTGCCAGCAGTTCCGGACTAACGCCGGTTGAGCAGTACTTC. Protein: CASSSGLTPVEQYF. V gene TRBV27 combines with J gene TRBJ2-7; D is possibly TRBD2 (6 bases). Trimming stripped 4 bases from V and 7 bases from J, with 17 bases between. The germline V gene has CDR1 MNHEY and CDR2 SMNVEV (reference sequence). The CDR3 has 14 amino acids.

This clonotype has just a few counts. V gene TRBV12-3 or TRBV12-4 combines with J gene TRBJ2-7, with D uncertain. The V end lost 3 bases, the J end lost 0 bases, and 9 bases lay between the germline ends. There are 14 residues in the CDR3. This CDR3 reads CASSFNAGSYEQYF. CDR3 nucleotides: TGTGCCAGCAGTTTTAACGCCGGCTCCTACGAGCAGTACTTC.

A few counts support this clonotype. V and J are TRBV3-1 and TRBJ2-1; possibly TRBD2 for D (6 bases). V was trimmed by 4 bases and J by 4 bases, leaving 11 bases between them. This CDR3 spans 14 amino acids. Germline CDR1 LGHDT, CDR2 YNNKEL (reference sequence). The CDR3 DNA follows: TGTGCCAGCAGCCTCCGGACTAATTACAATGAGCAGTTCTTC. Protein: CASSLRTNYNEQFF.

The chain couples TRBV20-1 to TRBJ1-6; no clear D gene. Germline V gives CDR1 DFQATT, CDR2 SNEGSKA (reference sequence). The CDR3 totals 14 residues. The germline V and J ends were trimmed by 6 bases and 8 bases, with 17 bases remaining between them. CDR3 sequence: CSAKDPTPHSPLHF. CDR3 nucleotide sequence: TGCAGTGCGAAGGATCCGACCCCACATTCACCCCTCCACTTT.

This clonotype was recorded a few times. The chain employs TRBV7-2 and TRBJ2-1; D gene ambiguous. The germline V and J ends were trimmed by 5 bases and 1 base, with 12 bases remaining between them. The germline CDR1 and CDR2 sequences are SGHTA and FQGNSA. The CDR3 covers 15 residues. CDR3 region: CASSPAMSSYNEQFF. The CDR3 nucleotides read TGTGCCAGCAGCCCAGCAATGAGTTCCTACAATGAGCAGTTCTTC.

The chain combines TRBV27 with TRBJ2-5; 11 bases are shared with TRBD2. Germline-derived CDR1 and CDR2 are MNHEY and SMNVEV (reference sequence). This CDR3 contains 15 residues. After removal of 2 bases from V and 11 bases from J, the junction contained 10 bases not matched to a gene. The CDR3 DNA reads TGTGCCAGCAGTTTAGTAGCGGGAGGGCTGGATGAGCAGTACTTC. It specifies CASSLVAGGLDEQYF.

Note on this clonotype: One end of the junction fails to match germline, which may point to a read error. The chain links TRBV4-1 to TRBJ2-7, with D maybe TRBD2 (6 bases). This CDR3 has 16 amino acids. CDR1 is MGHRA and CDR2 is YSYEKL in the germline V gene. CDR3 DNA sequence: TGCGCCAGCAACCAAGTCTTAGCGGTTAGCTCCTACGAGCAGTACTTC. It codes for CASNQVLAVSSYEQYF.

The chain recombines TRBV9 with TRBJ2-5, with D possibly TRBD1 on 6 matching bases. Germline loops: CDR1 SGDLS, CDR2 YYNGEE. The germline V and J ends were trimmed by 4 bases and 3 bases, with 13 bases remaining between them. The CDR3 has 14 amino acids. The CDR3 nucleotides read TGTGCCAGCAGCCCAGCCGGGACAAAAGAGACCCAGTACTTC. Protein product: CASSPAGTKETQYF.

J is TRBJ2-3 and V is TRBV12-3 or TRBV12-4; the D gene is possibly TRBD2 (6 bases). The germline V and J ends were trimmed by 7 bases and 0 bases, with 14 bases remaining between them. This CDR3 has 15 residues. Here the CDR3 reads CASIDWGTSTDTQYF. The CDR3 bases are TGTGCCAGCATCGATTGGGGGACTAGCACAGATACGCAGTATTTT.

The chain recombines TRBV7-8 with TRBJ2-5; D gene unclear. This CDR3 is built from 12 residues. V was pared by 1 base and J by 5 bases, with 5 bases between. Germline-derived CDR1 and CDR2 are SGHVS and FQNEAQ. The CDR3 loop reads CASSLEYETQYF. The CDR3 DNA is TGTGCCAGCAGCTTAGAGTATGAGACCCAGTACTTC. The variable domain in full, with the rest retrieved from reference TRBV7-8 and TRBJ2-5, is GAGVSQSPRYKVAKRGQDVALRCDPISGHVSLFWYQQALGQGPEFLTYFQNEAQLDKSGLPSDRFFAERPEGSVSTLKIQRTQQEDSAVYLCASSLEYETQYFGPGTRLLVL.

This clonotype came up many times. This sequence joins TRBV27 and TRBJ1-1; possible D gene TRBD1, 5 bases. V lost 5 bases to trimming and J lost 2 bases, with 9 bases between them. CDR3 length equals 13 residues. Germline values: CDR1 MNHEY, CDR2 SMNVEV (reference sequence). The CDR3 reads CASSVDRNTEAFF. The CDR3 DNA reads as TGTGCCAGCAGTGTTGACAGAAACACTGAAGCTTTCTTT.

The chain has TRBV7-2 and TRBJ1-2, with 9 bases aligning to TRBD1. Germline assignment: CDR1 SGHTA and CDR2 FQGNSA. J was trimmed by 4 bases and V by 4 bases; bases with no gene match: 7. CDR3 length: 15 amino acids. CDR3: CASSSGGTGTYGYTF. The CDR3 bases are TGTGCCAGCAGCTCGGGGGGGACAGGGACCTATGGCTACACCTTC.

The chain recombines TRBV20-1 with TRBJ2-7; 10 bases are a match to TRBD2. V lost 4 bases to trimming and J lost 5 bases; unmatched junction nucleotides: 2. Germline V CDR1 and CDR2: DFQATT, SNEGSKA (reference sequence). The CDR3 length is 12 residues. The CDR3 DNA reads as TGCAGTGCTAAAGCGGGAGGGAACGAGCAGTACTTC. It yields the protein CSAKAGGNEQYF.

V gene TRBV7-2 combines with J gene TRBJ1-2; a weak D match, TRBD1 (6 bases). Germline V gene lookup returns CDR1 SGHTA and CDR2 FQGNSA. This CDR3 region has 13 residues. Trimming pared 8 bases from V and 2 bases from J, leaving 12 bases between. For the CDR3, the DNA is TGTGCCAGCCAAACAGGGTCGAACTATGGCTACACCTTC. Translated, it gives CASQTGSNYGYTF. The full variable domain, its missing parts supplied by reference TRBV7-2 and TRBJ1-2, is GAGVSQSPSNKVTEKGKDVELRCDPISGHTALYWYRQSLGQGLEFLIYFQGNSAPDKSGLPSDRFSAERTGGSVSTLTIQRTQQEDSAVYLCASQTGSNYGYTFGSGTRLTVV.